Here is one T cell receptor beta chain with its context. Its antigen is as yet unknown. Germline CDR1 reads SQVTM; CDR2 reads ANQGSEA. CDR3 length equals 14 residues. This sample was taken from a study of CXCR3-negative and CXCR3-positive naive CD8 T cells. Study-wide points: Comparison of naive cells showed more hydrophobic TRB CDR3s in CXCR3-positive than in CXCR3-negative naive cells. For the naive subsets, surface CD5 was similar, and TCR strength was inferred from TRB CDR3 properties.

UMI-tagged TRB cDNA libraries were built via 5' RACE. TCRdb reprocessed the 5' RACE reads, with one entry per CDR3 protein and no DNA. This sample's clone table lists tens of thousands of distinct CDR3 sequences. The chain carries TRBV29-1 and TRBJ2-1; TCRdb gives TRBD2 as the D gene, but with no DNA this cannot be confirmed. Material: naive CXCR3+ CD8+ T cells from blood. The subset denotes: CD45RO-CCR7+CD27+CD95- naive CD8+ T cells expressing CXCR3 (TNR3+). The sequence was collected from a human donor in good health. Some clones in this sample may be carry-over from other donors' samples. Here the CDR3 reads CSVVAGGPYNEQFF.